This T cell receptor (beta chain) emerged from a study of cytomegalovirus exposure and HLA in healthy donors. General observations from the study: More than 150 TCR beta chains were listed as cytomegalovirus-associated. There were a few CMV-associated chains whose specificity for CMV antigens was confirmed in vitro.

Here immunoSEQ multiplex PCR was the method, and the copy in TCRdb shows in-frame clones only, minus some. The table shows 120,000 to 150,000 clones, with about 88% occurring only once. It was the approximately 120-subject validation cohort, separate from the roughly 700-subject first cohort, to which the donors belonged. This CDR3 spans 12 amino acids. Between the trimmed V and J ends, which lost 4 bases and 6 bases, there was a span of 8 bases. Germline-derived CDR1 and CDR2 are MNHNS and SASEGT. About this clone: Its antigen is not identified.

The origin of this receptor is a woman younger than 35 in good health and CMV-seropositive. V is TRBV6-1 and J is TRBJ2-3, with D unresolved. The sequenced sample was PBMCs. The CDR3 sequence is CASSVGVDTQYF. The CDR3 DNA sequence: TGTGCCAGCAGTGTAGGAGTGGATACGCAGTATTTT.